These 12 T cell receptor beta chains originate from one sample sequenced in a study of blood T cell repertoires in COVID-19. Clones were read by immunoSEQ multiplex PCR, and TCRdb kept only the in-frame ones, dropping some. The data show around 200,000 clones, with around 86% seen just once and about 4.1% held by the top ten. Sequenced material: peripheral blood. The receptors were gathered from a man aged 45-65 years with acute or convalescent COVID-19.

This chain links TRBV2 with TRBJ2-7; 10 bases are shared with TRBD2. Germline-derived CDR1 and CDR2 are SNHLY and FYNNEI. CDR3 length: 15 amino acids. Trimming took 4 bases from V and 3 from J; bases not matched to a gene: 6. DNA of the CDR3: TGTGCCAGCAGTGGGAGCGGGACTAGCGTCTACGAGCAGTACTTC. As protein: CASSGSGTSVYEQYF.

This chain links TRBV7-9 with TRBJ2-2; 10 nucleotides align to TRBD1. Germline values: CDR1 SEHNR, CDR2 FQNEAQ (reference sequence). V dropped 3 bases and J dropped 1; count of bases not matched to a gene: 8. The CDR3 is made up of 18 amino acids. CDR3 nucleotide sequence: TGTGCCAGCAGCTTCGGGACCCGGACAGGGGGGAACACCGGGGAGCTGTTTTTT. It encodes CASSFGTRTGGNTGELFF.

This chain uses TRBV5-1 with TRBJ1-1, with D uncertain. Germline loops: CDR1 SGHRS, CDR2 YFSETQ. CDR3 size: 15 residues. The V gene lost 3 bases and the J gene lost 0 bases, with 12 bases spanning the gap. The CDR3 loop is CASSSSTIMNTEAFF. The CDR3 nucleotides are TGCGCCAGCAGCTCTTCGACTATAATGAACACTGAAGCTTTCTTT.

This sequence joins TRBV7-9 and TRBJ2-2, with D possibly TRBD2 on 5 matching bases. The CDR3 runs 13 residues. The germline V gene encodes CDR1 SEHNR and CDR2 FQNEAQ (reference sequence). V was clipped by 2 bases and J by 7 bases, with 8 bases between them. For the CDR3, the DNA is TGTGCCAGCAGCTTAACAGCGGTCGGGGAGCTGTTTTTT. It yields the protein CASSLTAVGELFF.

This chain uses TRBV11-2 with TRBJ2-3, with 9 bases matching TRBD2. Trimming at V came to 1 base and at J to 2 bases, leaving 4 bases not matched to a gene. The V gene's germline CDR1 is SGHAT and CDR2 FQNNGV. CDR3 length: 16 amino acids. The chain's CDR3 is CASSLGTSEDTDTQYF. The DNA for the CDR3 is TGTGCCAGCAGCTTAGGGACTAGCGAGGACACAGATACGCAGTATTTT. The full variable domain, with the rest looked up from reference TRBV11-2 and TRBJ2-3, is EAGVAQSPRYKIIEKRQSVAFWCNPISGHATLYWYQQILGQGPKLLIQFQNNGVVDDSQLPKDRFSAERLKGVDSTLKIQPAKLEDSAVYLCASSLGTSEDTDTQYFGPGTRLTVL.

For this clone: The same CDR3 can be traced to other DNA sequences in this sample. The rearrangement links TRBV6-5 to TRBJ1-5; TRBD1 aligns across 8 bases. J was trimmed by 2 bases and V by 6 bases; bases with no gene match: 3. The CDR3 runs to 14 residues. The V gene's germline CDR1 is MNHEY and CDR2 SVGAGI. The chain's CDR3 is CASSLTGGNQPQHF. CDR3 DNA sequence: TGTGCCAGCAGCTTGACAGGGGGCAATCAGCCCCAGCATTTT.

Here the CDR3 DNA reads TGTGCCTGGAGTACACCAGGGGGAGGAAACACTGAAGCTTTCTTT. The encoded protein is CAWSTPGGGNTEAFF. J is TRBJ1-1 and V is TRBV30; 7 nucleotides match TRBD1. Germline-derived CDR1 and CDR2 are GTSNPN and SVGIG (reference sequence). The CDR3 extends over 15 amino acids. Germline trimming cut 2 bases from V and 2 bases from J; bases unmatched to any gene: 8.

The chain employs TRBV18 and TRBJ1-1; D is ambiguous. The CDR3 has 15 residues. Germline CDR1 and CDR2: KGHSH and LQKENI. The V end was cut by 3 bases, the J end by 3 bases, with 14 bases between. The CDR3 bases are TGTGCCAGCTCACCCCGGCAGGAATGGGACACTGAAGCTTTCTTT. Its translation: CASSPRQEWDTEAFF.

The V gene is TRBV7-8, the J gene TRBJ2-7, with 8 bases matching TRBD2. Germline V gene sequence: CDR1 SGHVS, CDR2 FQNEAQ. The trim removed 7 bases at V and 1 base at J, leaving 6 bases unmatched. The CDR3 has 14 amino acids. The DNA of the CDR3 is TGTGCCAGCAACACGGGGGGGGCGTCCTACGAGCAGTACTTC. It specifies CASNTGGASYEQYF.

This chain links TRBV7-6 with TRBJ2-7; 7 nucleotides align to TRBD2. CDR3 length equals 15 residues. J gave up 2 bases and V 0 bases, and 4 bases lay outside the gene matches. CDR1 is SGHVS and CDR2 is FNYEAQ in the germline V gene. CDR3 DNA: TGTGCCAGCAGCTTAGCGGGCGGGGGACCCTACGAGCAGTACTTC. As protein: CASSLAGGGPYEQYF.

This clone was counted once. The genes are TRBV9 and TRBJ2-3; TRBD2 matches at 10 bases. The CDR3 extends over 16 amino acids. V dropped 4 bases and J dropped 0; count of bases not matched to a gene: 5. Per the germline V gene, CDR1 is SGDLS and CDR2 is YYNGEE. CDR3 sequence (DNA): TGTGCCAGCAGCTACGGACTAGCGGTTAGCACAGATACGCAGTATTTT. It yields the protein CASSYGLAVSTDTQYF.

The rearrangement links TRBV6-4 to TRBJ2-3, with TRBD2 identical over 8 bases. This CDR3 contains 14 residues. The germline V gene has CDR1 MRHNA and CDR2 SNTAGT. After removal of 3 bases from V and 6 bases from J, the junction contained 5 bases not matched to a gene. The CDR3 here is CASSETGGPDTQYF. In nucleotides, the CDR3 is TGTGCCAGCAGTGAGACGGGGGGGCCGGATACGCAGTATTTT.